The 32 T cell receptor beta chains listed next were all sequenced from one sample in a study of T cell repertoires in cytomegalovirus infection. MiXCR, applied by TCRdb to the reads, yields one record per CDR3 protein. This table has a few hundred thousand distinct CDR3 sequences, approximately 40% appearing once. No antigens are known for them. This material consisted of cultured PBMCs, taken from culture after CMV antigen stimulation. The source is a human donor in good health (CMV status not recorded). Some clones in this sample may be carry-over from other donors' samples.

This clonotype was counted ten times or more. The V and J genes are TRBV7-8 and TRBJ2-7; no reliable D call. Germline V gene sequence: CDR1 SGHVS, CDR2 FQNEAQ. The CDR3 covers 13 residues. Trimming took off 0 bases at V and 7 bases at J, with 10 bases between the two ends. The CDR3 bases are TGTGCCAGCAGCTTAGCGCCCGAGAGGGAGCAGTACTTC. Translating gives CASSLAPEREQYF.

The chain joins TRBV7-2 to TRBJ1-2; TRBD1 is a possible D gene (6 bases). Germline V gene sequence: CDR1 SGHTA, CDR2 FQGNSA. This CDR3 has 14 residues. The V gene lost 5 bases and the J gene lost 6 bases, with 16 bases spanning the gap. In nucleotides, the CDR3 is TGTGCCAGCAGCGACCGGACAGTATCGGATGGCTACACCTTC. Translation gives CASSDRTVSDGYTF.

This clonotype was detected a few times. The chain joins TRBV5-6 to TRBJ1-2; 10 bases align to TRBD1. The CDR3 is 15 residues long. Germline assignment: CDR1 SGHDT and CDR2 YYEEEE. With V trimmed by 4 bases and J by 2 bases, 5 bases remained unmatched. The CDR3 DNA is TGTGCCAGCAGCCCGACAGGGGGCAGGAACTATGGCTACACCTTC. Protein: CASSPTGGRNYGYTF. The full variable domain, with the rest looked up from reference TRBV5-6 and TRBJ1-2, is DAGVTQSPTHLIKTRGQQVTLRCSPKSGHDTVSWYQQALGQGPQFIFQYYEEEERQRGNFPDRFSGHQFPNYSSELNVNALLLGDSALYLCASSPTGGRNYGYTFGSGTRLTVV.

This rearrangement joins TRBV7-2 to TRBJ2-7; D might be TRBD2 (6 bases). V lost 4 bases to trimming and J lost 2 bases, with 15 bases between them. Germline V lookup: CDR1 SGHTA, CDR2 FQGNSA. CDR3 size: 15 residues. The CDR3 sequence: CASSSGGTATYEQYF. In nucleotides, the CDR3 is TGTGCCAGCAGCTCCGGCGGGACGGCAACCTACGAGCAGTACTTC.

This clonotype was picked up a small number of times. The genes are TRBV7-8 and TRBJ2-7; D is perhaps TRBD1 (5 bases). CDR3 length: 15 amino acids. Looked up from germline, CDR1 is SGHVS and CDR2 is FQNEAQ. Trimming pared 6 bases from V and 3 bases from J, leaving 18 bases between. In DNA form, the CDR3 reads TGTGCCAGCAGGGGCGGTAGGGGCCCCGTCTACGAGCAGTACTTC. Its translation: CASRGGRGPVYEQYF.

The chain has TRBV4-1 and TRBJ2-1; D is ambiguous. Germline lookup yields CDR1 MGHRA and CDR2 YSYEKL. The CDR3 consists of 13 residues. V dropped 4 bases and J dropped 8 bases, with 12 bases sitting between them. The CDR3 protein is CASSPQPDDEQFF. CDR3 bases: TGCGCCAGCAGCCCCCAACCGGACGATGAGCAGTTCTTC.

This clonotype came up many times. V gene TRBV7-2 combines with J gene TRBJ2-3; no clear D. Germline CDR1 is SGHTA and CDR2 is FQGNSA. The germline V and J ends were trimmed by 2 bases and 10 bases, with 13 bases remaining between them. The CDR3 is 13 residues long. CDR3 coding DNA: TGTGCCAGCAGCTTAAGTCCCTTAGAAGCGCAGTATTTT. As protein: CASSLSPLEAQYF.

The chain recombines TRBV25-1 with TRBJ2-1; D is perhaps TRBD2 (6 bases). CDR3 length equals 14 residues. Germline V gene sequence: CDR1 MGHDK, CDR2 SYGVNS. Trimming removed 2 bases at V and 6 bases at J, with 11 bases between. The CDR3 region has the DNA TGTGCCAGCAGTGAAGCGGGGAGTGGCAATGAGCAGTTCTTC. Its translation: CASSEAGSGNEQFF.

The table lists this clonotype with a count of one. V gene TRBV2 combines with J gene TRBJ1-1, with D possibly matching TRBD1 (6 bases). V lost 1 base and J lost 11, with 14 bases in between. The CDR3 runs to 13 residues. Germline V gene lookup returns CDR1 SNHLY and CDR2 FYNNEI. In nucleotides, the CDR3 is TGTGCCAGCAGTGAAGAGTGGACAGCGGGGGCTTTCTTT. Translation: CASSEEWTAGAFF.

This chain connects TRBV20-1 to TRBJ2-3; D unresolved. From germline, CDR1 is DFQATT and CDR2 SNEGSKA (reference sequence). The V and J ends lost 4 bases and 5 bases respectively, with 13 bases between them. The CDR3 length is 13 residues. The CDR3 is CSAIVLSKDTQYF. CDR3 bases: TGCAGTGCTATAGTCCTATCGAAAGATACGCAGTATTTT.

The chain couples TRBV3-1 to TRBJ2-2, with D tentatively TRBD1 (6 bases). V lost 1 base to trimming and J lost 5 bases, with 14 bases between them. The CDR3 contains 16 residues. Looked up from germline, CDR1 is LGHDT and CDR2 is YNNKEL (reference sequence). CDR3 amino acids: CASSQVGGRGTGELFF. The CDR3 nucleotides read TGTGCCAGCAGCCAAGTAGGAGGCAGGGGAACCGGGGAGCTGTTTTTT.

V is TRBV12-3 or TRBV12-4 and J is TRBJ2-4; 11 nucleotides align to TRBD1. The CDR3 loop spans 21 amino acids. V lost 6 bases and J lost 6; bases outside the gene matches: 25. DNA of the CDR3: TGTGCCAGCAGCCACTATACCCCATGGACAGGGGGCGCGATTCCAGGAAACATTCAGTACTTC. Its protein is CASSHYTPWTGGAIPGNIQYF.

The chain has TRBV28 and TRBJ1-1; no firm D call. The CDR3 sequence is 13 residues long. Germline V gene data show CDR1 as MDHEN and CDR2 as SYDVKM. Trimming left V 2 bases short and J 5 bases short, with 9 bases between. This CDR3 reads CASSLQSLTEAFF. For the CDR3, the DNA is TGTGCCAGCAGTTTACAATCCCTTACTGAAGCTTTCTTT.

The V gene is TRBV7-9, the J gene TRBJ2-5; TRBD1 matches 7 bases. Trimming cost V 5 bases and J 4 bases; bases outside gene matches: 4. CDR3 length equals 13 residues. The V gene's germline CDR1 is SEHNR and CDR2 FQNEAQ (reference sequence). The CDR3 nucleotides are TGTGCCAGCAGCCACGCAGGGGGAGAGACCCAGTACTTC. Translated, it gives CASSHAGGETQYF.

This clonotype was found a few times. The chain links TRBV4-2 to TRBJ1-4, with 9 bases matching TRBD1. V lost 3 bases and J lost 2; bases outside the gene matches: 7. Germline CDR1 reads LGHNA; CDR2 reads YNFKEQ. This CDR3 comprises 17 residues. The DNA for the CDR3 is TGTGCCAGCAGCCATGGACAGGGGACGTCTACTAATGAAAAACTGTTTTTT. It is translated as CASSHGQGTSTNEKLFF.

The chain recombines TRBV7-8 with TRBJ2-5; the D call may be TRBD1 or TRBD2 (5 bases each). There are 15 residues in the CDR3. CDR1 SGHVS and CDR2 FQNEAQ come from the germline V gene. Trimming cost V 4 bases and J 4 bases, with 16 bases left between them. CDR3 loop: CASSSPGRPRETQYF. The CDR3 DNA sequence: TGTGCCAGCAGCTCACCGGGACGCCCACGAGAGACCCAGTACTTC.

This chain uses TRBV7-9 with TRBJ1-4; perhaps TRBD1 as D (5 bases). Trimming cost V 4 bases and J 7 bases, with 13 bases left between them. The CDR3 extends over 14 amino acids. Germline lookup yields CDR1 SEHNR and CDR2 FQNEAQ (reference sequence). CDR3 coding DNA: TGTGCCAGCAGCTCCGAATCTCAGGGTGAAAAACTGTTTTTT. Translation gives CASSSESQGEKLFF.

The chain combines TRBV5-1 with TRBJ1-1; D possibly corresponds to TRBD1 (6 bases). With 7 bases removed from V and 0 bases from J, the gap between germline ends came to 10 bases. Germline V lookup: CDR1 SGHRS, CDR2 YFSETQ. The CDR3 has 13 amino acids. The CDR3 DNA reads TGCGCCAGCCACAGGGAGGTGAACACTGAAGCTTTCTTT. This codes for CASHREVNTEAFF.

V gene TRBV4-1 combines with J gene TRBJ2-7; the match to TRBD1 covers 7 bases. The V segment lost 2 bases and the J segment 1 base; nucleotides outside the gene matches: 5. The CDR3 covers 15 residues. Looked up from germline, CDR1 is MGHRA and CDR2 is YSYEKL. The CDR3 protein is CASSQRETGSYEQYF. The DNA for the CDR3 is TGCGCCAGCAGCCAAAGGGAGACAGGGTCCTACGAGCAGTACTTC.

This clonotype has a single count. The chain combines TRBV12-3 or TRBV12-4 with TRBJ2-1; D uncertain. There are 12 residues in the CDR3. V shed 1 base and J shed 10 bases, with 8 bases lying between them. The CDR3 loop is CASSLVETEQFF. The DNA for the CDR3 is TGTGCCAGCAGTTTAGTCGAGACCGAGCAGTTCTTC.

Ten or more counts support this clonotype. J is TRBJ2-7 and V is TRBV11-2; either TRBD1 or TRBD2 may supply D (6 bases each). This CDR3 region has 14 residues. V was pared by 1 base and J by 2 bases, with 9 bases between. Germline CDR1 SGHAT, CDR2 FQNNGV. DNA for the CDR3: TGTGCCAGCAGCTTAGCGGGGGCGACCTACGAGCAGTACTTC. It specifies CASSLAGATYEQYF.

The V gene is TRBV12-3 or TRBV12-4, the J gene TRBJ2-3, with 13 bases aligning to TRBD2. CDR3 size: 16 residues. V gave up 3 bases and J gave up 8 bases; unmatched junction bases: 8. The CDR3 loop reads CASSFGLAGVRRTQYF. CDR3 coding DNA: TGTGCCAGCAGTTTCGGACTAGCGGGAGTTAGACGTACGCAGTATTTT.

This clonotype was seen only a few times. The chain couples TRBV11-2 to TRBJ1-2, with a possible D match to TRBD1 (5 bases). V lost 5 bases, J lost 8 bases, and 15 bases lay in between. Germline loops: CDR1 SGHAT, CDR2 FQNNGV. This CDR3 is 13 amino acids long. The CDR3 loop is CASSPWGTWGYTF. The CDR3, as DNA: TGTGCCAGCAGCCCTTGGGGGACTTGGGGCTACACCTTC.

This chain joins TRBV19 and TRBJ2-2; 7 nucleotides line up with TRBD1. With 6 bases clipped from V and 1 base from J, the junction kept 5 bases outside the gene matches. This CDR3 contains 15 residues. Germline CDR1 and CDR2: LNHDA and SQIVND (reference sequence). The CDR3 DNA reads as TGTGCCAGTAGGGACCGGGACAGGAACACCGGGGAGCTGTTTTTT. Translating it yields CASRDRDRNTGELFF.

The sample holds one count of this clonotype. The rearrangement uses TRBV5-1 and TRBJ2-5; D might be TRBD1 or TRBD2, each matching 6 bases. The CDR3 length is 18 residues. V lost 8 bases, J lost 5 bases, and 31 bases lay in between. Germline V lookup: CDR1 SGHRS, CDR2 YFSETQ. The CDR3 bases are TGCGCCAGGAAGCAGAGAGGGGGTAGCGGCCCCCGTTGGGAGACCCAGTACTTC. It encodes CARKQRGGSGPRWETQYF.

The CDR3: CASSGTSGTDTQYF. The CDR3 coding sequence is TGTGCCAGCAGTGGGACTAGCGGCACAGATACGCAGTATTTT. The rearrangement uses TRBV2 and TRBJ2-3; 9 bases are a match to TRBD2. The CDR3 is 14 residues long. V gave up 4 bases and J gave up 1 base; unmatched junction bases: 0. The germline V gene has CDR1 SNHLY and CDR2 FYNNEI. The complete variable domain, with remaining parts taken from reference TRBV2 and TRBJ2-3, reads EPEVTQTPSHQVTQMGQEVILRCVPISNHLYFYWYRQILGQKVEFLVSFYNNEISEKSEIFDDQFSVERPDGSNFTLKIRSTKLEDSAMYFCASSGTSGTDTQYFGPGTRLTVL.

The rearrangement links TRBV28 to TRBJ1-5; 9 positions agree with TRBD1. The germline V gene has CDR1 MDHEN and CDR2 SYDVKM. The CDR3 length is 17 residues. The junction had 5 bases not matched to a gene; V was cut back by 0 bases and J by 2 bases. The CDR3 nucleotides are TGTGCCAGCAGTTTATGGGACAGGGGCGTTGGCAATCAGCCCCAGCATTTT. Its protein product is CASSLWDRGVGNQPQHF.

The CDR3 DNA sequence: TGTGCCAGCAGAGAGGGCGGACAGCGGGTAATTTATGGCTACACCTTC. Translating gives CASREGGQRVIYGYTF. This sequence joins TRBV28 and TRBJ1-2, with D tentatively TRBD1 (6 bases). From germline, CDR1 is MDHEN and CDR2 SYDVKM. V lost 6 bases to trimming and J lost 5 bases, with 22 bases between them. The CDR3 has 16 amino acids.

V is TRBV2 and J is TRBJ2-3, with D perhaps matching TRBD1 or TRBD2 (5 bases each). The V end lost 8 bases, the J end lost 2 bases, and 8 bases lay between the germline ends. The CDR3 consists of 12 residues. Germline V gene lookup returns CDR1 SNHLY and CDR2 FYNNEI. CDR3 protein: CASGGYTDTQYF. In DNA form, the CDR3 reads TGTGCCAGCGGGGGTTACACAGATACGCAGTATTTT.

This clonotype was detected only once. J is TRBJ1-6 and V is TRBV7-2, with unresolved D. This CDR3 is 13 amino acids long. V was shortened by 3 bases and J by 9 bases, with 9 bases between the two germline ends. Germline V lookup: CDR1 SGHTA, CDR2 FQGNSA. CDR3 DNA: TGTGCCAGCAGCTTCACCGACGGTTCACCCCTCCACTTT. Translated: CASSFTDGSPLHF.

This clonotype has more than one count but fewer than ten. This chain links TRBV9 with TRBJ2-1; TRBD2 aligns across 9 bases. This CDR3 spans 16 amino acids. Looked up from germline, CDR1 is SGDLS and CDR2 is YYNGEE. Unmatched junction bases numbered 14, after V lost 4 bases and J lost 9 bases. CDR3 coding DNA: TGTGCCAGCAGCTTCCTCAGGGGCGGGAGGGCCACTGAGCAGTTCTTC. Its translation is CASSFLRGGRATEQFF.

The rearrangement links TRBV11-2 to TRBJ2-3; perhaps D is TRBD1 or TRBD2 (5 bases each). V was shortened by 5 bases and J by 0 bases, with 21 bases between the two germline ends. The germline CDR1 and CDR2 sequences are SGHAT and FQNNGV. There are 18 residues in the CDR3. The CDR3, as DNA: TGTGCCAGCAGCGACAACGCATTCGGGACGGTTAGCACAGATACGCAGTATTTT. The encoded protein is CASSDNAFGTVSTDTQYF. Based on the CDR3 plus reference TRBV11-2 and TRBJ2-3, the full variable domain is EAGVAQSPRYKIIEKRQSVAFWCNPISGHATLYWYQQILGQGPKLLIQFQNNGVVDDSQLPKDRFSAERLKGVDSTLKIQPAKLEDSAVYLCASSDNAFGTVSTDTQYFGPGTRLTVL.